This T cell receptor beta chain stems from a study of blood T cell repertoires in COVID-19. Looking at the study overall: Italy, Spain and the United States were the sources of the convalescent and acute COVID-19 samples.

Produced via immunoSEQ multiplex PCR; TCRdb's table is partial and in-frame only. Of roughly 290,000 clones detected, roughly 86% appear once; the ten largest clones hold less than 2.5%. This clone was picked up one time. The CDR3 length is 14 residues. CDR1 is MNHEY and CDR2 is SVGEGT in the germline V gene. With 5 bases clipped from V and 7 bases from J, the junction kept 8 bases outside the gene matches. The chain has TRBV6-2 or TRBV6-3 and TRBJ1-5; 7 bases align to TRBD1. Sequenced sample: peripheral blood. The receptor comes from a woman aged 30 to 39 who had recovered from COVID-19. As DNA, the CDR3 is TGTGCCAGCAGTAGAGGGGGCGCAGTGCAGCCCCAGCATTTT. Translated, it gives CASSRGGAVQPQHF.